The clone carrying this TCR beta chain turned up a few times. Each CDR3 protein gets one entry after TCRdb re-called the RT-PCR reads with MiXCR. The sample includes hundreds of thousands of distinct CDR3 sequences, 11% to 15% of them seen just once. The sample belongs to a study of response to subunit inactivated influenza vaccine. CDR1 is DFQATT and CDR2 is SNEGSKA in the germline V gene (reference sequence). V was cut by 3 bases and J by 7 bases, with 12 bases left in between. This CDR3 comprises 12 residues. This specimen was PBMCs from blood, taken around 14 days before vaccination. The sequence was collected from a man in his forties or fifties who received an inactivated influenza vaccine. The V gene is TRBV20-1, the J gene TRBJ1-1; D is possibly TRBD1 (6 bases). The CDR3 here is CSASRGTREAFF. CDR3 nucleotides: TGCAGTGCTAGTAGGGGGACCCGTGAAGCTTTCTTT.